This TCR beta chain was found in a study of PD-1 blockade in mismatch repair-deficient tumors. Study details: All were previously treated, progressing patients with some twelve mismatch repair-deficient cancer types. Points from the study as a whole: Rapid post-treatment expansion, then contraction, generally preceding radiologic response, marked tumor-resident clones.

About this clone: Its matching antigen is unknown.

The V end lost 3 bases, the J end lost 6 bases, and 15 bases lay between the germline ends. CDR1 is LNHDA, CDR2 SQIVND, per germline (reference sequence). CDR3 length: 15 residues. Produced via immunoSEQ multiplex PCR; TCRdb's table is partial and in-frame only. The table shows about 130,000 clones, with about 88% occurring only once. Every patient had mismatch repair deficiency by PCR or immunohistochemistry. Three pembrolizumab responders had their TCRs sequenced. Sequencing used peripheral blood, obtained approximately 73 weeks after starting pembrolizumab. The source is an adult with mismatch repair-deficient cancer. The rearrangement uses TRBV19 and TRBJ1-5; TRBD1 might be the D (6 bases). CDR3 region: CASSMVAGAGQPQHF. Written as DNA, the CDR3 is TGTGCCAGTAGTATGGTGGCAGGGGCGGGTCAGCCCCAGCATTTT.